This note documents a single T cell receptor beta chain sequence. Antigen: not known. The data are from a study of cytomegalovirus exposure and HLA in healthy donors. PCR primers comprised 60 Vbeta and 13 Jbeta primers. The repertoire was sequenced with immunoSEQ multiplex PCR; TCRdb's copy has only in-frame clones and lacks some. The repertoire holds 120,000 or so clones, with over 60% as singletons. Notes on the study in general: A later analysis linked roughly 17,000 TCR beta sequences to HLA alleles at 0.05 false discovery rate.

CDR3 length equals 17 residues. Per germline, CDR1 ENHRY and CDR2 SYGVKD. With 11 bases clipped from V and 3 bases from J, the junction kept 18 bases outside the gene matches. What was sequenced was PBMCs. The chain uses TRBV10-3 and TRBJ1-1; 10 bases are shared with TRBD1. The TCR sequence derives from a man aged 25 to 40 in good health and CMV-seronegative. CDR3 amino acids: CAATSVPGQGKDTEAFF. CDR3 sequence (DNA): TGTGCCGCGACCTCTGTCCCGGGACAGGGGAAGGACACTGAAGCTTTCTTT.